A single sample is the source of the 23 T cell receptor beta chains below, sequenced in a study of T cells in Graves' hyperthyroidism and ophthalmopathy. Amplification of TCR beta CDR3 regions was performed using RNA transcripts as template. Primed by the HTBI set, a first-round RT-PCR was run on the TCR CDR3. TCRdb ran MiXCR on the multiplex PCR reads and lists one entry per CDR3 protein. The table records hundreds of thousands of distinct CDR3 sequences, about 45% of them present only once. The sample comprised peripheral blood or thyroid tissue (not recorded which). The receptors derive from an adult man with Graves' disease, either hyperthyroidism or ophthalmopathy (not recorded which).

At least ten counts were recorded for this clonotype. J is TRBJ1-2 and V is TRBV7-9; no reliable D call. With 0 bases removed from V and 4 bases from J, the gap between germline ends came to 9 bases. Germline CDR1 reads SEHNR; CDR2 reads FQNEAQ (reference sequence). The CDR3 runs 14 residues. The CDR3 DNA reads as TGTGCCAGCAGCTTAGCGGGCAGAACCTATGGCTACACCTTC. It encodes CASSLAGRTYGYTF.

The chain has TRBV6-6 and TRBJ1-4, with 9 bases matching TRBD1. The germline V gene encodes CDR1 MNHNY and CDR2 SVGAGI (reference sequence). CDR3 length: 15 residues. V lost 4 bases to trimming and J lost 6 bases; unmatched junction nucleotides: 6. The DNA for the CDR3 is TGTGCCAGCAGTTTACCCGGGACAGGGTATGAAAAACTGTTTTTT. Protein: CASSLPGTGYEKLFF.

This clonotype was counted ten times or more. The CDR3 sequence is CASSSPGTEKLFF. In DNA, the CDR3 is TGTGCCAGCAGCTCCCCCGGGACGGAAAAACTGTTTTTT. This chain links TRBV7-2 with TRBJ1-4, with D possibly being TRBD1 (5 bases). The ends were cut back, 4 bases at V and 8 bases at J, with 11 bases in the middle. The CDR3 is 13 residues long. Looked up from germline, CDR1 is SGHTA and CDR2 is FQGNSA. The variable domain in full, with the rest retrieved from reference TRBV7-2 and TRBJ1-4, is GAGVSQSPSNKVTEKGKDVELRCDPISGHTALYWYRQSLGQGLEFLIYFQGNSAPDKSGLPSDRFSAERTGGSVSTLTIQRTQQEDSAVYLCASSSPGTEKLFFGSGTQLSVL.

This clonotype has a handful of counts. The V call is TRBV19, the J call TRBJ1-1; D gene unclear. V was clipped by 5 bases and J by 1 base, with 11 bases between them. Germline V lookup: CDR1 LNHDA, CDR2 SQIVND (reference sequence). This CDR3 region has 14 residues. The CDR3 region is CASSSLTPNTEAFF. The CDR3 DNA reads as TGTGCCAGTAGTTCCTTAACACCGAACACTGAAGCTTTCTTT.

The chain has TRBV10-3 and TRBJ2-2, with D hard to call. In germline, CDR1 is ENHRY, CDR2 SYGVKD. The CDR3 runs to 14 residues. The germline V and J ends were trimmed by 5 bases and 1 base, with 8 bases remaining between them. CDR3 nucleotide sequence: TGTGCCATCAGTTCCAGAATGAACACCGGGGAGCTGTTTTTT. This translates into CAISSRMNTGELFF.

This clonotype has a handful of counts. This rearrangement joins TRBV19 to TRBJ2-7; 8 bases agree with TRBD1. Germline CDR1 and CDR2: LNHDA and SQIVND (reference sequence). The CDR3 spans 15 residues. The ends lost 4 bases at V and 0 bases at J; junction bases unmatched: 5. Here the CDR3 reads CASSTDRGFSYEQYF. In nucleotides, the CDR3 is TGTGCCAGTAGTACTGACAGGGGTTTCTCCTACGAGCAGTACTTC.

As concerns this clonotype: Sequence at one end of the junction differs from germline and may be a read error. The chain carries TRBV2 and TRBJ2-7; no reliable D call. Germline assignment: CDR1 SNHLY and CDR2 FYNNEI. The CDR3 runs to 15 residues. The CDR3 DNA follows: TGTGCCAGCGGTGAACGGCGGCTCCAATCCTACGAGCAGTACTTC. This sequence encodes CASGERRLQSYEQYF.

This clonotype was seen repeatedly, ten times or more. The gene calls are TRBV7-6 and TRBJ2-5; TRBD1 agrees at 8 bases. The CDR3 consists of 15 residues. Losses at the gene ends were 5 bases for V and 5 bases for J; bases not matched to a gene: 10. CDR1 is SGHVS and CDR2 is FNYEAQ in the germline V gene. Written as DNA, the CDR3 is TGTGCCAGCAGCCCTCGGCAGGGGGCAGGGGAGACCCAGTACTTC. It yields the protein CASSPRQGAGETQYF.

A few counts support this clonotype. This rearrangement joins TRBV25-1 to TRBJ1-2, with D maybe TRBD1 (5 bases). CDR3 length: 14 residues. CDR1 MGHDK and CDR2 SYGVNS come from the germline V gene. The V end lost 5 bases, the J end lost 0 bases, and 10 bases lay between the germline ends. CDR3 amino acids: CASSKQVPNYGYTF. CDR3 in DNA: TGTGCCAGCAGTAAACAGGTTCCTAACTATGGCTACACCTTC.

V is TRBV20-1 and J is TRBJ1-1, with TRBD1 matching over 7 bases. The germline CDR1 and CDR2 sequences are DFQATT and SNEGSKA (reference sequence). The CDR3 loop spans 14 amino acids. The V segment lost 4 bases and the J segment 3 bases; nucleotides outside the gene matches: 8. The CDR3 loop is CSANEQGYYTEAFF. The DNA for the CDR3 is TGCAGTGCTAATGAACAGGGGTACTACACTGAAGCTTTCTTT.

This clonotype was observed a single time. The chain carries TRBV9 and TRBJ1-1; the D is unclear. The length of the CDR3 is 16 residues. Germline-derived CDR1 and CDR2 are SGDLS and YYNGEE. The V end lost 0 bases, the J end lost 0 bases, and 12 bases lay between the germline ends. CDR3 sequence reads: CASSVGPRSVNTEAFF. CDR3 in DNA: TGTGCCAGCAGCGTAGGGCCCAGATCAGTGAACACTGAAGCTTTCTTT.

This clonotype was observed a few times. V usage is TRBV3-1 and J usage is TRBJ1-6, with D hard to call. The CDR3 sequence is 13 residues long. Germline V gene sequence: CDR1 LGHDT, CDR2 YNNKEL (reference sequence). The germline V and J ends were trimmed by 2 bases and 9 bases, with 8 bases remaining between them. CDR3 nucleotides: TGTGCCAGCAGCCAATCTCATGGTTCACCCCTCCACTTT. Its protein is CASSQSHGSPLHF.

This clonotype has just a few counts. This chain connects TRBV9 to TRBJ1-4; TRBD1 matches at 7 bases. After removal of 0 bases from V and 7 bases from J, the junction contained 6 bases not matched to a gene. Per the germline V gene, CDR1 is SGDLS and CDR2 is YYNGEE. The CDR3 is made up of 15 amino acids. DNA of the CDR3: TGTGCCAGCAGCGTAGGGGGAGGGGGCGTTGAAAAACTGTTTTTT. It specifies CASSVGGGGVEKLFF.

Many counts were recorded for this clonotype. The V call is TRBV24-1, the J call TRBJ1-5; D gene unclear. The CDR3 totals 14 residues. The germline CDR1 and CDR2 sequences are KGHDR and SFDVKD. The germline V and J ends were trimmed by 6 bases and 0 bases, with 8 bases remaining between them. Here the CDR3 DNA reads TGTGCCACCAGTCGGTCAAATAGCAATCAGCCCCAGCATTTT. Translated: CATSRSNSNQPQHF.

Note on this clonotype: The junction shows a germline mismatch at one end, possibly a read error. The chain carries TRBV9 and TRBJ1-2; 7 bases agree with TRBD1. Germline V lookup: CDR1 SGDLS, CDR2 YYNGEE. This CDR3 comprises 15 residues. The CDR3 DNA reads TGTGCCAGCAGCGGACGGGACAGACCCACCTATGACTACACCTTC. This translates into CASSGRDRPTYDYTF. The complete variable domain, with remaining parts taken from reference TRBV9 and TRBJ1-2, reads DSGVTQTPKHLITATGQRVTLRCSPRSGDLSVYWYQQSLDQGLQFLIQYYNGEERAKGNILERFSAQQFPDLHSELNLSSLELGDSALYFCASSGRDRPTYDYTFGSGTRLTVV.

This clonotype showed up many times. CDR3 in amino acids: CASSESTGANTGELFF. CDR3 sequence (DNA): TGCGCCAGCAGTGAGTCGACGGGGGCGAACACCGGGGAGCTGTTTTTT. V usage is TRBV10-1 and J usage is TRBJ2-2; a weak D match, TRBD2 (6 bases). The V end was cut by 0 bases, the J end by 0 bases, with 8 bases between. Germline V CDR1 and CDR2: WNHNN, SYGVQD (reference sequence). There are 16 residues in the CDR3.

This clonotype has more than one count but fewer than ten. The chain joins TRBV5-8 to TRBJ1-1, with D tentatively TRBD1 (5 bases). There are 14 residues in the CDR3. Deletions cut 1 base from V and 4 bases from J, with 11 bases between. Per germline, CDR1 SGHTS and CDR2 YDEGEE. The CDR3: CASSLSGRATEAFF. In DNA form, the CDR3 reads TGTGCCAGCAGCTTGAGTGGCAGGGCCACTGAAGCTTTCTTT.

This clonotype was counted a single time. V and J are TRBV20-1 and TRBJ1-2; 7 bases map to TRBD1. Germline V lookup: CDR1 DFQATT, CDR2 SNEGSKA (reference sequence). The CDR3 length is 14 residues. Germline trimming cut 6 bases from V and 2 bases from J; bases unmatched to any gene: 9. CDR3: CSALRQGTNYGYTF. The CDR3 coding sequence is TGCAGTGCCCTCCGACAGGGAACCAACTATGGCTACACCTTC.

In regard to this clonotype: The CDR3 ends on some other residue instead of the conserved phenylalanine or tryptophan, so this is likely a read error. Because the CDR3's place on the DNA is in doubt, the DNA is left out and the CDR3 is given as listed by TCRdb. V is TRBV7-2 and J is TRBJ2-6; TRBD2, as called in the table, went unchecked against the DNA. The CDR3 totals 18 residues, both ends included. CDR1 SGHTA and CDR2 FQGNSA come from the germline V gene. The CDR3 here is CASSLGLAGGHKREGIST.

The V gene is TRBV20-1, the J gene TRBJ2-5; no reliable D call. The CDR3 is 13 residues long. V was trimmed by 8 bases and J by 5 bases, leaving 18 bases between them. Looked up from germline, CDR1 is DFQATT and CDR2 is SNEGSKA (reference sequence). The CDR3 is CSSRPGFVETQYF. As DNA, the CDR3 is TGCAGTTCAAGACCGGGCTTCGTCGAGACCCAGTACTTC.

The rearrangement joins TRBV7-9 to TRBJ2-7, with 8 bases identical to TRBD1. With the DNA end fitting TRBJ2-5 better, the J assignment may be wrong. Germline CDR1 is SEHNR and CDR2 is FQNEAQ (reference sequence). The CDR3 totals 15 residues. The CDR3 spells CASSFRTGSGETQYF. The CDR3 DNA follows: TGTGCCAGCAGCTTCCGGACAGGGTCAGGAGAGACCCAGTACTTC.

The chain combines TRBV29-1 with TRBJ2-2; D might be TRBD1 or TRBD2, each matching 5 bases. The length of the CDR3 is 15 residues. The germline V gene encodes CDR1 SQVTM and CDR2 ANQGSEA. The DNA of the CDR3 is TGCACCTCCCTAGGTGGGGGACCCAACACCGGGGAGCTGTTTTTT. Amino acid sequence: CTSLGGGPNTGELFF.

This rearrangement joins TRBV20-1 to TRBJ1-2; D gene ambiguous. V lost 1 base to trimming and J lost 2 bases, with 8 bases between them. The CDR3 is 13 residues long. CDR1 is DFQATT, CDR2 SNEGSKA, per germline (reference sequence). CDR3: CSARATENYGYTF. In nucleotides, the CDR3 is TGCAGTGCTAGAGCAACTGAAAACTATGGCTACACCTTC.